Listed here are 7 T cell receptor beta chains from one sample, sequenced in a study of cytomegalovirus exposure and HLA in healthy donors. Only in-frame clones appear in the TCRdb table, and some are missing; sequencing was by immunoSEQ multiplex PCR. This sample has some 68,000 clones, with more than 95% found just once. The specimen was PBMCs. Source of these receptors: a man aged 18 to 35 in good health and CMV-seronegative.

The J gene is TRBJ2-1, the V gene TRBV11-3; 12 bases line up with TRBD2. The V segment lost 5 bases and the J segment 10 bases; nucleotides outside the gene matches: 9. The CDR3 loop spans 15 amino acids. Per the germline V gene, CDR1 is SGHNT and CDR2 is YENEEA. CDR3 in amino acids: CASSPLLAGGGEQFF. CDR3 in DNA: TGTGCCAGCAGCCCCCTACTAGCGGGAGGCGGAGAGCAGTTCTTC.

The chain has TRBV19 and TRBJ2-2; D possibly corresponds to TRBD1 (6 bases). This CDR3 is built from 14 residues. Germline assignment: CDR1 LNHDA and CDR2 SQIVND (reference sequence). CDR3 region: CVSEEQGNTGELFF. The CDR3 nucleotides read TGTGTGTCCGAAGAACAGGGGAACACCGGGGAGCTGTTTTTT. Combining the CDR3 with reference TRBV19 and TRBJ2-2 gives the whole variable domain DGGITQSPKYLFRKEGQNVTLSCEQNLNHDAMYWYRQDPGQGLRLIYYSQIVNDFQKGDIAEGYSVSREKKESFPLTVTSAQKNPTAFYLCVSEEQGNTGELFFGEGSRLTVL.

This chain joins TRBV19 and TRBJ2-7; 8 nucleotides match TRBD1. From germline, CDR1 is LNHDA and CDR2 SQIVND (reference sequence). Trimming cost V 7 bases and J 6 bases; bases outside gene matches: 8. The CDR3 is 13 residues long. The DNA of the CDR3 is TGTGCCAGTAACCCTAGGCAGGGGGCCGAGCAGTACTTC. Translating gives CASNPRQGAEQYF. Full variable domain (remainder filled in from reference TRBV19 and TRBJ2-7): DGGITQSPKYLFRKEGQNVTLSCEQNLNHDAMYWYRQDPGQGLRLIYYSQIVNDFQKGDIAEGYSVSREKKESFPLTVTSAQKNPTAFYLCASNPRQGAEQYFGPGTRLTVT.

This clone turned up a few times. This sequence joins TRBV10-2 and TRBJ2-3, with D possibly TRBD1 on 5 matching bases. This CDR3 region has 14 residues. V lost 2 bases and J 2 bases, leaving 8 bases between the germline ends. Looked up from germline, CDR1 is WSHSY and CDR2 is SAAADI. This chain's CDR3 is CASSEQGNTDTQYF. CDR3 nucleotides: TGCGCCAGCAGTGAGCAGGGAAACACAGATACGCAGTATTTT.

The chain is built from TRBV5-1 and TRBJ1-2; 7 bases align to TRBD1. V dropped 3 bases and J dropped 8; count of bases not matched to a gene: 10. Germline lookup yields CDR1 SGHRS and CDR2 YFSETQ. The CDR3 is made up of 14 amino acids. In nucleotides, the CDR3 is TGCGCCAGCAGCTGGGACAGCGTTCGGTTCGGCTACACCTTC. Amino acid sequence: CASSWDSVRFGYTF. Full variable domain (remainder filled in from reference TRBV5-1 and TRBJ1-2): KAGVTQTPRYLIKTRGQQVTLSCSPISGHRSVSWYQQTPGQGLQFLFEYFSETQRNKGNFPGRFSGRQFSNSRSEMNVSTLELGDSALYLCASSWDSVRFGYTFGSGTRLTVV.

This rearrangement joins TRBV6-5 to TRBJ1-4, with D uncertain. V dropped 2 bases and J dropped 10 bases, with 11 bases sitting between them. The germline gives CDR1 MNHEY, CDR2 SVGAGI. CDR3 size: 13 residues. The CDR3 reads CASSYMRSGKLFF. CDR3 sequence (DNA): TGTGCCAGCAGTTACATGCGATCCGGAAAACTGTTTTTT.

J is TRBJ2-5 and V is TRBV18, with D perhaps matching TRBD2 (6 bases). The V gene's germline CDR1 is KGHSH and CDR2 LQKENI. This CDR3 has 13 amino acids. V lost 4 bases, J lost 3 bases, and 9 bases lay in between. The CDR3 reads CASSLGGKETQYF. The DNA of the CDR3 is TGTGCCAGCTCACTAGGCGGGAAAGAGACCCAGTACTTC.